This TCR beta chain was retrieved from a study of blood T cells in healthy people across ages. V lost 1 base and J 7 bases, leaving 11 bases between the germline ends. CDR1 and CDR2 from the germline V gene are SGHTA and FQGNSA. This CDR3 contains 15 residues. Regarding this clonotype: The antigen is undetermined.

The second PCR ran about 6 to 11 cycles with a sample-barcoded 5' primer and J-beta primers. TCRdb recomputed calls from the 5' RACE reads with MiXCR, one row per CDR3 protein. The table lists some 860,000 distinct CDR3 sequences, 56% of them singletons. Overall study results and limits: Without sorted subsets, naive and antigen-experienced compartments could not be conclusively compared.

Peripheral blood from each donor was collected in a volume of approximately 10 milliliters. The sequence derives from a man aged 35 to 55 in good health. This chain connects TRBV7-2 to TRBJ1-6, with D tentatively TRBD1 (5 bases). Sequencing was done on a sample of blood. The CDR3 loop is CASSLGRVGNSPLHF. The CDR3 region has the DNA TGTGCCAGCAGCTTAGGCAGGGTAGGCAATTCACCCCTCCACTTT.